A selection of T cell receptor beta chains follows, all from one sample in a study of T cell responses to AZD1222 COVID-19 vaccine. Only in-frame clones appear in the TCRdb table, and some are missing; sequencing was by immunoSEQ multiplex PCR. The table lists around 94,000 clones, about 88% of them singletons. The sample was peripheral blood, taken on day 0 of AZD1222 vaccination. The receptor source for this set is an adult in good health. CDR3s include the opening cysteine and the closing phenylalanine or tryptophan. Fields, in order: J gene, D gene, clone size, V gene, CDR3 DNA, CDR3 protein. The D gene is left open where the match is weak. The size of a clone is reported for some rows only, either as once, few or many, or as a class for expanded clones.

J gene: TRBJ2-1; D gene: TRBD1; clone size: -; V gene: TRBV19; CDR3 DNA: TGTGCCAGTAGCAGGGGACAGGGGTTCGACAATGAGCAGTTCTTC; CDR3 protein: CASSRGQGFDNEQFF
J gene: TRBJ1-2; D gene: -; clone size: -; V gene: TRBV28; CDR3 DNA: TGTGCCAGCAGTTTATCAGGGGATGGTGGCTACACCTTC; CDR3 protein: CASSLSGDGGYTF
J gene: TRBJ1-1; D gene: -; clone size: -; V gene: TRBV10-3; CDR3 DNA: TGTGCCATCAGTGATCAGATGAACACTGAAGCTTTCTTT; CDR3 protein: CAISDQMNTEAFF
J gene: TRBJ2-7; D gene: TRBD2; clone size: -; V gene: TRBV4-2; CDR3 DNA: TGTGCCAGCAGCCAAGCGACTAGCGGGGCCCAGGGGGCCTACGAGCAGTACTTC; CDR3 protein: CASSQATSGAQGAYEQYF
J gene: TRBJ1-4; D gene: TRBD1; clone size: -; V gene: TRBV28; CDR3 DNA: TGTGCCAGCAGGACAGGGGGCGCCGGAAAACTGTTTTTT; CDR3 protein: CASRTGGAGKLFF
J gene: TRBJ1-5; D gene: TRBD1; clone size: once; V gene: TRBV30; CDR3 DNA: TGTGCCTGTCAGGGACAGCAATATAGCAATCAGCCCCAGCATTTT; CDR3 protein: CACQGQQYSNQPQHF
J gene: TRBJ1-1; D gene: -; clone size: -; V gene: TRBV30; CDR3 DNA: TGTGCCTGGAGTGTACGCCGGGGGGCGAACACTGAAGCTTTCTTT; CDR3 protein: CAWSVRRGANTEAFF
J gene: TRBJ2-5; D gene: -; clone size: -; V gene: TRBV25-1; CDR3 DNA: TGTGCCAGCAGTGAAATAGGGTACCAGGAGACCCAGTACTTC; CDR3 protein: CASSEIGYQETQYF
J gene: TRBJ2-1; D gene: -; clone size: -; V gene: TRBV9; CDR3 DNA: TGTGCCAGCAGCGTAGGGTGGGTTTCACCTTACAATGAGCAGTTCTTC; CDR3 protein: CASSVGWVSPYNEQFF
J gene: TRBJ2-1; D gene: TRBD2; clone size: -; V gene: TRBV28; CDR3 DNA: TGTGCCAGCAGTTCCCCTGGTGCGGGGGGGCAGTTCTTC; CDR3 protein: CASSSPGAGGQFF
J gene: TRBJ1-5; D gene: -; clone size: -; V gene: TRBV29-1; CDR3 DNA: TGCAGCGTTGCCCTGGGTAGCAATCAGCCCCAGCATTTT; CDR3 protein: CSVALGSNQPQHF
J gene: TRBJ1-4; D gene: -; clone size: -; V gene: TRBV27; CDR3 DNA: TGTGCCAGCAGTGGGCGGGGATTGGAAAAACTGTTTTTT; CDR3 protein: CASSGRGLEKLFF
J gene: TRBJ2-7; D gene: TRBD1; clone size: few; V gene: TRBV6-5; CDR3 DNA: TGTGCCAGCAGCCCCCGACAGGGACCTACCTACGAGCAGTACTTC; CDR3 protein: CASSPRQGPTYEQYF
J gene: TRBJ1-2; D gene: -; clone size: few; V gene: TRBV27; CDR3 DNA: TGTGCCAGCAGTTTCTGGCCAGGGGAGGACTATGGCTACACCTTC; CDR3 protein: CASSFWPGEDYGYTF
J gene: TRBJ2-6; D gene: -; clone size: -; V gene: TRBV7-3; CDR3 DNA: TGTGCCAGCAGCTTAAAGGGCTCTGGGGCCAACGTCCTGACTTTC; CDR3 protein: CASSLKGSGANVLTF
J gene: TRBJ2-1; D gene: -; clone size: -; V gene: TRBV30; CDR3 DNA: TGTGCCTGGAGTGCCCCCGGGACGGGGGGCGATGAGCAGTTCTTC; CDR3 protein: CAWSAPGTGGDEQFF
J gene: TRBJ1-4; D gene: -; clone size: -; V gene: TRBV18; CDR3 DNA: TGTGCCAGCTCACCAGGGGCGCGAGATGAAAAACTGTTTTTT; CDR3 protein: CASSPGARDEKLFF
J gene: TRBJ2-3; D gene: -; clone size: -; V gene: TRBV9; CDR3 DNA: TGTGCCAGCAGCCCACACCTTAAGACTAGGACCAACACAGATACGCAGTATTTT; CDR3 protein: CASSPHLKTRTNTDTQYF
J gene: TRBJ2-3; D gene: -; clone size: -; V gene: TRBV29-1; CDR3 DNA: TGCAGCGTTGAAGGACAGCGCACAGATACGCAGTATTTT; CDR3 protein: CSVEGQRTDTQYF
J gene: TRBJ1-5; D gene: -; clone size: -; V gene: TRBV28; CDR3 DNA: TGTGCCAGCAGTATGGGGGGGGGCCGGGGCCAGCCCCAGCATTTT; CDR3 protein: CASSMGGGRGQPQHF
J gene: TRBJ2-5; D gene: TRBD2; clone size: -; V gene: TRBV27; CDR3 DNA: TGTGCCACCGGCCCAACTAGCGGAGGGCGGACCCAGTACTTC; CDR3 protein: CATGPTSGGRTQYF
J gene: TRBJ1-3; D gene: TRBD1; clone size: -; V gene: TRBV5-5; CDR3 DNA: TGTGCCAGCAGCAGACAGGGAGGTACTGGAAACACCATATATTTT; CDR3 protein: CASSRQGGTGNTIYF
J gene: TRBJ2-1; D gene: -; clone size: -; V gene: TRBV7-2; CDR3 DNA: TGTGCCAGCAGCCAAAGAGGGGGGACGCTAGGGAATGAGCAGTTCTTC; CDR3 protein: CASSQRGGTLGNEQFF
J gene: TRBJ2-1; D gene: -; clone size: few; V gene: TRBV14; CDR3 DNA: TGTGCCAGCAGCCACCTGACAGCCAGCTCCTACAATGAGCAGTTCTTC; CDR3 protein: CASSHLTASSYNEQFF
J gene: TRBJ2-1; D gene: TRBD1; clone size: once; V gene: TRBV11-3; CDR3 DNA: TGTGCCAGCAGCTCTCGGGACAGGGGAAATGAGCAGTTCTTC; CDR3 protein: CASSSRDRGNEQFF
J gene: TRBJ1-1; D gene: -; clone size: -; V gene: TRBV6-1; CDR3 DNA: TGTGCCAGCAGTGGTTGGCAGGGGCAACGCGGGGGGACTGAAGCTTTCTTT; CDR3 protein: CASSGWQGQRGGTEAFF
J gene: TRBJ2-3; D gene: -; clone size: -; V gene: TRBV4-2; CDR3 DNA: TGTGCCAGCAGCCAAGGGACCACCCTATCTCAGGGATTTAGAGATACGCAGTATTTT; CDR3 protein: CASSQGTTLSQGFRDTQYF
J gene: TRBJ2-2; D gene: -; clone size: -; V gene: TRBV12-3/TRBV12-4; CDR3 DNA: TGTGCCAGCACCGAGACAGGAGGGGAGCTGTTTTTT; CDR3 protein: CASTETGGELFF
J gene: TRBJ2-7; D gene: TRBD1; clone size: -; V gene: TRBV4-2; CDR3 DNA: TGTGCCAGCAGCCAAGATGTCATCCCGGGACAGGGGTCCTACGAGCAGTACTTC; CDR3 protein: CASSQDVIPGQGSYEQYF
J gene: TRBJ2-1; D gene: -; clone size: -; V gene: TRBV12-3/TRBV12-4; CDR3 DNA: TGTGCCAGCAAAACAACACCCCCTGAGCAGTTCTTC; CDR3 protein: CASKTTPPEQFF
J gene: TRBJ2-7; D gene: TRBD1; clone size: -; V gene: TRBV7-2; CDR3 DNA: TGTGCCAGCAGCACACGGACAGGGACCTACGAGCAGTACTTC; CDR3 protein: CASSTRTGTYEQYF
J gene: TRBJ2-7; D gene: TRBD2; clone size: -; V gene: TRBV6-5; CDR3 DNA: TGTGCCAGTAAAGCGGGAGCCTCCTACGAGCAGTACTTC; CDR3 protein: CASKAGASYEQYF